This T cell receptor beta chain was captured in a study of regulatory T cells in long-lasting Graves disease. Building the TCR beta libraries relied on iRepertoire HTBI primers, and CDR3 regions underwent Arm-PCR. TCRdb ran MiXCR on the multiplex PCR reads and lists one entry per CDR3 protein. The sample records some 460,000 distinct CDR3 sequences, about a sixth being singletons. This clonotype was observed a handful of times. The CDR3 length is 13 residues. After removal of 6 bases from V and 5 bases from J, the junction contained 7 bases not matched to a gene. The germline CDR1 and CDR2 sequences are SQVTM and ANQGSEA. Stated time point: newly diagnosed GD, antithyroid drugs for less than 3 months. TCR sequences were obtained from RNA taken from PBMCs. The same data also went into a second study, on T cells in Graves' hyperthyroidism and ophthalmopathy.

Sample: peripheral blood mononuclear cells (PBMCs), taken at new diagnosis, from a patient treated with antithyroid drugs. The rearrangement uses TRBV29-1 and TRBJ1-2; TRBD1 agrees at 9 bases. The sequence came from a man aged 40-49 years with Graves disease. CDR3 bases: TGCAGCGTCGACGGGACAGGGAGATATGGCTACACCTTC. Amino acid sequence: CSVDGTGRYGYTF. Using reference TRBV29-1 and TRBJ1-2 for the parts outside the CDR3, the full variable domain is SAVISQKPSRDICQRGTSLTIQCQVDSQVTMMFWYRQQPGQSLTLIATANQGSEATYESGFVIDKFPISRPNLTFSTLTVSNMSPEDSSIYLCSVDGTGRYGYTFGSGTRLTVV.